The TCR beta chain under discussion was sequenced for a study of cytomegalovirus exposure and HLA in healthy donors. Germline V CDR1 and CDR2: LGHNA, YNFKEQ. The CDR3 spans 18 residues. Deletions cut 0 bases from V and 3 bases from J, with 21 bases between. The PCR was carried out with 60 Vbeta primers and 13 Jbeta primers. TCRdb's copy holds only in-frame clones and misses some; the assay was immunoSEQ multiplex PCR. The profile shows roughly 130,000 clones, about 80% of them singletons. Sample: PBMCs. This TCR was sampled from a boy aged 2 to 10 in good health and CMV-seronegative. The genes are TRBV4-2 and TRBJ2-7; a possible D gene is TRBD2 (6 bases). The CDR3 DNA reads as TGTGCCAGCAGCCAAGATGGGGCCATCGGGGGACCGGACTACGAGCAGTACTTC. Translated, it gives CASSQDGAIGGPDYEQYF.